This T cell receptor beta chain originates from a study of T-cell memory formation after mild COVID-19. TCRdb re-called the 5' RACE reads through MiXCR, storing one row per CDR3 protein. The data contain 44,000 or so distinct CDR3 sequences, about a tenth of them singletons. Germline V gene data show CDR1 as SEHNR and CDR2 as FQNEAQ (reference sequence). The CDR3 has 14 residues. Trimming cost V 11 bases and J 0 bases, with 16 bases left between them. The rearrangement uses TRBV7-9 and TRBJ1-2; D is undetermined. The sequenced sample consisted of PBMCs or a T cell subset sorted from them (not recorded which). The sequence derives from an adult woman who had mild COVID-19 (a few samples of this study predate the infection). Cell type and time point are not known. The CDR3 is CAVGGNEPNYGYTF. The CDR3 nucleotides read TGTGCCGTAGGAGGGAACGAACCTAACTATGGCTACACCTTC.